This is a list of T cell receptor beta chains from one sample in a study of T-cell memory formation after mild COVID-19. TCRdb re-called the 5' RACE reads through MiXCR, storing one row per CDR3 protein. Of roughly 550,000 distinct CDR3 sequences detected, roughly 21% appear once; the ten largest clones hold approximately 12%. The sample consisted of PBMCs or a T cell subset sorted from them (not recorded which). The receptor source for this set is an adult woman who had mild COVID-19 (a few samples of this study predate the infection). Cell type and time point are not known. Each CDR3 is given with its conserved first and last residue. The D gene is left open where the match is weak. The size field is filled for only some rows; it gives once, few, many or a size class.

size,D,V,J,CDR3,DNA
-,-,TRBV5-1,TRBJ1-1,CASSLTTTVNTEAFF,TGCGCCAGCAGCCTTACCACCACGGTGAACACTGAAGCTTTCTTT
few,-,TRBV10-3,TRBJ2-7,CAISESGDEQYF,TGTGCCATCAGTGAGTCTGGGGACGAGCAGTACTTC
few,-,TRBV5-1,TRBJ2-5,CASSFGRGGVETQYF,TGCGCCAGCAGCTTTGGCAGGGGCGGGGTGGAGACCCAGTACTTC
-,-,TRBV18,TRBJ1-2,CASSRGTDYNYGYTF,TGTGCCAGCTCACGGGGGACGGACTATAACTATGGCTACACCTTC
-,-,TRBV3-1,TRBJ2-2,CASRQGSGELFF,TGTGCCAGCCGGCAGGGCTCCGGGGAGCTGTTTTTT
-,-,TRBV20-1,TRBJ1-2,CSARDGTLGGYTF,TGCAGTGCTAGAGACGGGACGCTCGGTGGCTACACCTTC
many,-,TRBV25-1,TRBJ2-7,CASSEEGSNDYEQYF,TGTGCCAGCAGTGAAGAGGGGTCGAACGATTACGAGCAGTACTTC
few,-,TRBV7-9,TRBJ2-2,CASSIRGQIYTGELFF,TGTGCCAGCAGCATCCGCGGGCAGATTTACACCGGGGAGCTGTTTTTT
-,-,TRBV30,TRBJ2-1,CAWAQGNEQFF,TGTGCCTGGGCACAGGGTAATGAGCAGTTCTTC
-,-,TRBV4-3,TRBJ2-6,CASSQAGILTF,TGCGCCAGCAGCCAAGCCGGCATCCTGACTTTC
few,-,TRBV19,TRBJ2-7,CASSLPGSPEQYF,TGTGCCAGTAGTCTCCCCGGGTCCCCCGAGCAGTACTTC
many,-,TRBV29-1,TRBJ1-2,CSVVIPGLGGYTF,TGCAGCGTTGTGATACCTGGACTAGGAGGCTACACCTTC
-,TRBD2,TRBV18,TRBJ2-1,CASSPARAGNYNEQFF,TGTGCCAGCTCACCAGCCAGAGCGGGGAACTACAATGAGCAGTTCTTC
-,-,TRBV10-1,TRBJ2-7,CASRFRGYEQYF,TGCGCCAGCAGGTTTAGGGGCTACGAGCAGTACTTC
few,TRBD1,TRBV29-1,TRBJ2-1,CSVGPGQGNEQFF,TGCAGCGTGGGACCGGGACAGGGCAATGAGCAGTTCTTC
-,-,TRBV2,TRBJ2-5,CASSGSGARLPSETQYF,TGTGCCAGCAGTGGCTCGGGCGCGAGATTACCTTCGGAGACCCAGTACTTC
many,-,TRBV7-3,TRBJ1-6,CASSLDRDSPLHF,TGTGCCAGCAGCTTAGACCGGGATTCACCCCTCCACTTT
few,-,TRBV7-2,TRBJ1-2,CASSRAGADGYTF,TGTGCCAGCAGCCGGGCAGGGGCAGATGGCTACACCTTC
-,-,TRBV6-1,TRBJ2-7,CASSGPKSSYEQYF,TGTGCCAGCAGTGGACCGAAGAGCTCCTACGAGCAGTACTTC
few,-,TRBV29-1,TRBJ1-1,CSVGGGLSTEAFF,TGCAGCGTCGGCGGGGGGCTGAGCACTGAAGCTTTCTTT
-,-,TRBV15,TRBJ1-3,CATSSHPGGSGNTIYF,TGTGCCACCAGCTCGCACCCGGGGGGTTCAGGAAACACCATATATTTT
few,TRBD2,TRBV13,TRBJ2-3,CASSLLAGVVDTQYF,TGTGCCAGCAGCCTCCTAGCGGGAGTTGTAGATACGCAGTATTTT
-,-,TRBV18,TRBJ2-7,CASSPPNTGGYEQYF,TGTGCCAGCTCACCACCGAATACAGGAGGCTACGAGCAGTACTTC
few,-,TRBV11-3,TRBJ1-2,CASSPSWRGAYGYTF,TGTGCCAGCAGCCCATCGTGGCGGGGGGCGTATGGCTACACCTTC
-,-,TRBV27,TRBJ2-7,CASRGYTYEQYF,TGTGCCAGCAGGGGCTACACCTACGAGCAGTACTTC